A single sample is the source of the 17 T cell receptor beta chains below, sequenced in a study of cytomegalovirus exposure and HLA in healthy donors. The PCR used 60 Vbeta and 13 Jbeta primers. Here immunoSEQ multiplex PCR was the method, and the copy in TCRdb shows in-frame clones only, minus some. The sample carries about 200,000 clones, 75% to 90% recorded once. The sequenced material came from PBMCs. These receptors were taken from a woman under 40 in good health and CMV-seronegative.

The chain has TRBV4-2 and TRBJ2-2, with 8 bases fitting TRBD1. CDR1 is LGHNA, CDR2 YNFKEQ, per germline. This CDR3 contains 15 residues. Trimming removed 1 base from V and 7 bases from J; junction bases left unmatched: 5. The CDR3 reads CASSQASGGHGELFF. CDR3 coding DNA: TGTGCCAGCAGCCAAGCTTCAGGGGGCCACGGGGAGCTGTTTTTT.

The chain carries TRBV29-1 and TRBJ1-2; D gene unclear. This CDR3 is built from 12 residues. With 6 bases removed from V and 3 bases from J, the gap between germline ends came to 11 bases. Germline values: CDR1 SQVTM, CDR2 ANQGSEA. CDR3 in amino acids: CSVQTDYYGYTF. The CDR3 coding sequence is TGCAGCGTGCAGACCGACTACTATGGCTACACCTTC.

For the CDR3, the DNA is TGCGCCAGCAGCTTACAGGGAGGGCCGGGAGAGACCCAGTACTTC. Its translation: CASSLQGGPGETQYF. V and J are TRBV5-1 and TRBJ2-5, with D tentatively TRBD2 (7 bases). CDR1 and CDR2 from the germline V gene are SGHRS and YFSETQ. CDR3 length: 15 residues. V gave up 2 bases and J gave up 4 bases, with 15 bases separating them. The variable domain in full, with the rest retrieved from reference TRBV5-1 and TRBJ2-5, is KAGVTQTPRYLIKTRGQQVTLSCSPISGHRSVSWYQQTPGQGLQFLFEYFSETQRNKGNFPGRFSGRQFSNSRSEMNVSTLELGDSALYLCASSLQGGPGETQYFGPGTRLLVL.

The V and J genes are TRBV19 and TRBJ1-2; D gene unclear. The CDR3 has 15 amino acids. Trimming shortened V by 1 base and J by 7 bases, and 16 bases separated the two germline ends. Germline V gene data show CDR1 as LNHDA and CDR2 as SQIVND (reference sequence). CDR3 in amino acids: CASSIVPGRGGGYTF. The CDR3 nucleotides are TGTGCCAGTAGTATAGTACCGGGGAGAGGTGGTGGCTACACCTTC.

This CDR3 is CASSLGTRGVDEQFF. The CDR3, as DNA: TGCGCCAGCAGCTTAGGGACTAGGGGTGTTGATGAGCAGTTCTTC. This chain links TRBV5-1 with TRBJ2-1; 8 bases are shared with TRBD2. Germline assignment: CDR1 SGHRS and CDR2 YFSETQ. V lost 2 bases to trimming and J lost 8 bases; unmatched junction nucleotides: 9. CDR3 length: 15 residues. Complete variable domain (other parts from reference TRBV5-1 and TRBJ2-1): KAGVTQTPRYLIKTRGQQVTLSCSPISGHRSVSWYQQTPGQGLQFLFEYFSETQRNKGNFPGRFSGRQFSNSRSEMNVSTLELGDSALYLCASSLGTRGVDEQFFGPGTRLTVL.

Concerning this clone itself: At one end the junction does not follow the germline gene, possibly because of a read error. The genes are TRBV29-1 and TRBJ2-1; 9 nucleotides agree with TRBD2. The CDR3 extends over 15 amino acids. The germline V gene has CDR1 SQVTM and CDR2 ANQGSEA. The CDR3 sequence: CSAGTSSSSYNGQFF. The CDR3 DNA follows: TGCAGCGCCGGGACTAGCTCGAGCTCCTACAATGGGCAGTTCTTC.

This chain connects TRBV28 to TRBJ1-4; weak D call: TRBD1 (5 bases). Germline CDR1 and CDR2: MDHEN and SYDVKM. Trimming pared 9 bases from V and 3 bases from J, leaving 8 bases between. The CDR3 is 12 residues long. CDR3 residues: CASWGANEKLFF. For the CDR3, the DNA is TGTGCCAGTTGGGGGGCTAATGAAAAACTGTTTTTT. Full variable domain (missing parts from reference TRBV28 and TRBJ1-4): DVKVTQSSRYLVKRTGEKVFLECVQDMDHENMFWYRQDPGLGLRLIYFSYDVKMKEKGDIPEGYSVSREKKERFSLILESASTNQTSMYLCASWGANEKLFFGSGTQLSVL.

The rearrangement joins TRBV6-6 to TRBJ1-2, with 8 bases identical to TRBD1. Germline assignment: CDR1 MNHNY and CDR2 SVGAGI (reference sequence). V was clipped by 2 bases and J by 8 bases; unmatched bases: 10. The CDR3 consists of 15 residues. The CDR3 loop reads CASSYPGTGWGGYTF. DNA of the CDR3: TGTGCCAGCAGTTACCCCGGGACAGGTTGGGGCGGCTACACCTTC.

J is TRBJ2-1 and V is TRBV5-4; 8 bases are a match to TRBD2. Germline V lookup: CDR1 SGHNT, CDR2 YYREEE (reference sequence). The J segment lost 8 bases and the V segment lost 2 bases, leaving 6 bases of the junction unmatched. This CDR3 is 14 amino acids long. CDR3 in amino acids: CASSLLREGDEQFF. The CDR3 DNA follows: TGTGCCAGCAGCTTATTACGGGAGGGGGATGAGCAGTTCTTC.

The gene calls are TRBV18 and TRBJ2-7; D possibly corresponds to TRBD2 (5 bases). The CDR3 extends over 13 amino acids. The V gene lost 3 bases and the J gene lost 3 bases, with 9 bases spanning the gap. Germline V CDR1 and CDR2: KGHSH, LQKENI. CDR3 amino acids: CASSPTRFYEQYF. The CDR3 coding sequence is TGTGCCAGCTCACCTACTAGATTCTACGAGCAGTACTTC.

J is TRBJ1-1 and V is TRBV19; 8 nucleotides agree with TRBD1. V lost 3 bases, J lost 5 bases, and 5 bases stayed unmatched. The CDR3 has 14 residues. Germline V CDR1 and CDR2: LNHDA, SQIVND (reference sequence). The CDR3 loop is CASSIDRGGTEAFF. In DNA, the CDR3 is TGTGCCAGTAGTATCGACAGGGGCGGGACTGAAGCTTTCTTT.

In its sample, this clone was seen a few times. The chain has TRBV27 and TRBJ2-1; the match to TRBD1 covers 11 bases. Germline loops: CDR1 MNHEY, CDR2 SMNVEV (reference sequence). V trimming: 4 bases; J trimming: 9 bases; junction bases outside the gene matches: 11. This CDR3 spans 16 amino acids. The CDR3 here is CASSSPQDRGQIEQFF. CDR3 sequence (DNA): TGTGCCAGCAGTTCCCCCCAGGACAGGGGGCAGATTGAGCAGTTCTTC.

This chain connects TRBV5-1 to TRBJ2-7; TRBD2 agrees at 7 bases. The germline gives CDR1 SGHRS, CDR2 YFSETQ. Trimming at V came to 4 bases and at J to 5 bases, leaving 12 bases not matched to a gene. The CDR3 is 15 amino acids. The CDR3 sequence is CASSGTAGLVHEQYF. In DNA form, the CDR3 reads TGCGCCAGCAGCGGAACCGCCGGACTAGTCCACGAGCAGTACTTC.

The chain combines TRBV29-1 with TRBJ1-1; no clear D gene. The CDR3 spans 13 residues. V was cut by 6 bases and J by 1 base, with 12 bases left in between. Per germline, CDR1 SQVTM and CDR2 ANQGSEA. The CDR3 DNA sequence: TGCAGCGTGGCCTTTGGTGGGAACACTGAAGCTTTCTTT. Translating it yields CSVAFGGNTEAFF.

For the CDR3, the DNA is TGTGCCAGCAGCGTAACCGAGGGCTCCTACAATGAGCAGTTCTTC. Translation gives CASSVTEGSYNEQFF. The V and J genes are TRBV9 and TRBJ2-1; D may be TRBD2 (5 bases). The CDR3 is 15 residues long. Looked up from germline, CDR1 is SGDLS and CDR2 is YYNGEE. Trimming removed 1 base from V and 0 bases from J, with 8 bases in between. Looking up the rest from reference TRBV9 and TRBJ2-1 gives the full variable domain: DSGVTQTPKHLITATGQRVTLRCSPRSGDLSVYWYQQSLDQGLQFLIQYYNGEERAKGNILERFSAQQFPDLHSELNLSSLELGDSALYFCASSVTEGSYNEQFFGPGTRLTVL.

Only one count was recorded for this clone. The chain is built from TRBV5-4 and TRBJ2-2; 7 bases align to TRBD2. In germline, CDR1 is SGHNT, CDR2 YYREEE (reference sequence). Trimming removed 3 bases from V and 3 bases from J; junction bases left unmatched: 11. This CDR3 has 17 residues. For the CDR3, the DNA is TGTGCCAGCAGCTCGTCGGGGGGTAGCGGGTACACCGGGGAGCTGTTTTTT. Protein product: CASSSSGGSGYTGELFF.

V gene TRBV28 combines with J gene TRBJ2-1, with D unresolved. Per germline, CDR1 MDHEN and CDR2 SYDVKM. Trimming shortened V by 8 bases and J by 2 bases, and 16 bases separated the two germline ends. The CDR3 runs 15 residues. In DNA, the CDR3 is TGTGCCAGCGGCCGCCAATCAACCACCTACAATGAGCAGTTCTTC. Amino acids: CASGRQSTTYNEQFF. Supplemented by reference TRBV28 and TRBJ2-1, the full variable domain reads DVKVTQSSRYLVKRTGEKVFLECVQDMDHENMFWYRQDPGLGLRLIYFSYDVKMKEKGDIPEGYSVSREKKERFSLILESASTNQTSMYLCASGRQSTTYNEQFFGPGTRLTVL.